This T cell receptor (beta chain) was identified during a study of blood T cell repertoires in COVID-19 (dated by TCRdb to the early 2020s). Turning to the overall study: Samples from collaborators originated in the United States, Italy and Spain and spanned both the acute and convalescent phases of COVID-19. The dataset comprised deeply sampled blood TCRbeta repertoires from subjects exposed to, actively infected with, or recovered from COVID-19. The material from the prospective study consisted of cDNA or gDNA derived from T cells, B-cell-depleted T cells, or PBMCs. Samples were obtained from the ongoing ImmuneRACE study (first 160 participants) and from about 1,300 subjects provided by 6 global collaborators. The repertoires were released in a freely available public database meant as a resource for research on the immune response to SARS-CoV-2. Nearly every sample came with metadata listing a de-identified subject ID, COVID-19 status, age in years and sex. Where HLA class I and class II types were available, the types were taken from metadata supplied by the sample provider, not from assay-based typing.

The investigation overall reported the following: The amount of clinical and demographic metadata varied by source and participant and was provided uncurated.

Collaborating institutions collected whole blood in K2EDTA tubes following their own protocols. For TCRbeta analysis, collaborators shipped samples as frozen whole blood, isolated PBMCs, or DNA extracted from either of those sample types. TCRbeta CDR3 regions were amplified from genomic DNA using the immunoSEQ Assay, a bias-controlled multiplex PCR. The study's processing was this. Nucleated cell counts per sample were estimated from amplification of reference gene primers within the assay. Sequence reads were collapsed and filtered to measure the absolute abundance of every unique TCRbeta CDR3 rearrangement. Productive Simpson clonality was computed per sample as the square root of Simpson's diversity index over productive rearrangements. TCRdb took this table from immuneACCESS and kept in-frame rearrangements with V and J called. Such tables lack part of the clones; where checked against another copy, unresolved V genes explain under half of the gap, and the rest is unexplained. That table is the source of V, J and clone size, and D and trimming were worked out from the DNA. The sample contains fewer than 15,000 clones, over 75% of them found a single time. The ten biggest clones cover 2% to 3% of the sample.

Details on this clone: The antigen it recognizes is unknown. Base qualities are not provided; no much larger clone lies one nucleotide away.

At the junction V is shortened by 7 bases and J by 5 bases; bases outside the gene matches: 4. The CDR3 measures 12 amino acids from cysteine to phenylalanine. Only the CDR3 part of the read is kept: 36 bases, read in frame from the first base. Based on the germline V gene, the CDR1 and CDR2 sequences are SQVTM and ANQGSEA. The chain couples TRBV29-1 to TRBJ1-2; a stretch of 10 junction bases matches TRBD1. This TCR came from a human donor in a cohort sampled during active COVID-19. Sequencing was performed on peripheral blood. The CDR3 reads CSAADRGYGYTF. The DNA reads TGCAGCGCCGCGGACAGGGGGTATGGCTACACCTTC.